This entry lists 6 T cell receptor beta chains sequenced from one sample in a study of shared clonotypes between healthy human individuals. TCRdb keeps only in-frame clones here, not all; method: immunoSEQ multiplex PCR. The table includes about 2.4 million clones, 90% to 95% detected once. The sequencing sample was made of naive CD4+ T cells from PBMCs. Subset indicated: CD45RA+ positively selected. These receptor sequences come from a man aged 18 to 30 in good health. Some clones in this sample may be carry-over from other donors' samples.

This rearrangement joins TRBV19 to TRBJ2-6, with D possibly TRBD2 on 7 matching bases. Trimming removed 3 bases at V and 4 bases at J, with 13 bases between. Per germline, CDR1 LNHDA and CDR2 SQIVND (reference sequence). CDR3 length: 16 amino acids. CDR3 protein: CASSMTRGAGANVLTF. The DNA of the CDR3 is TGTGCCAGTAGTATGACCCGGGGGGCCGGGGCCAACGTCCTGACTTTC.

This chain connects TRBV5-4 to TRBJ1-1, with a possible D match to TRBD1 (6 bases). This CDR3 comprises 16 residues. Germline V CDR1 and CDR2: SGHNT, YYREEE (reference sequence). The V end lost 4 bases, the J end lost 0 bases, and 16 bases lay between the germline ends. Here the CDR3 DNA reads TGTGCCAGCAGCCCTGGACAGATCTCGTTGAACACTGAAGCTTTCTTT. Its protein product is CASSPGQISLNTEAFF.

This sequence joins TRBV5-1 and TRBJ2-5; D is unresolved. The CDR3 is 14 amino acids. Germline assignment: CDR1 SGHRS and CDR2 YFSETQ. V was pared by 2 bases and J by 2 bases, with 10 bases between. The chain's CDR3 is CASSLGNPQETQYF. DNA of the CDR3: TGCGCCAGCAGCTTAGGTAACCCACAAGAGACCCAGTACTTC.

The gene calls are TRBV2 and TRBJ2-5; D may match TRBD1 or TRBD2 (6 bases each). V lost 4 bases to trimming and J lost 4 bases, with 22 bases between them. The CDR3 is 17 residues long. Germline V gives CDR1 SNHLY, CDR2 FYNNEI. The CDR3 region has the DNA TGTGCCAGCAGTGCCCCTCTTGGGCGGGACACGCGAGAGACCCAGTACTTC. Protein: CASSAPLGRDTRETQYF.

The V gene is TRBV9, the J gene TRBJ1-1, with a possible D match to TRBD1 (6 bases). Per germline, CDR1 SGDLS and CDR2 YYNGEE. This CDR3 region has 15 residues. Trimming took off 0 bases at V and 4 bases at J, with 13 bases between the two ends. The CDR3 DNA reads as TGTGCCAGCAGCGTAGTGGGGGCTCAGGGCACTGAAGCTTTCTTT. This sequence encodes CASSVVGAQGTEAFF.

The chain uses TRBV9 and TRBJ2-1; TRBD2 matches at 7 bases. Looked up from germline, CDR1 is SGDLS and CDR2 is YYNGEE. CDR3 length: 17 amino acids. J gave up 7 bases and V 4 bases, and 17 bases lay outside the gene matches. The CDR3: CASSTNPTRGGGNEQFF. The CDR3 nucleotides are TGTGCCAGCAGCACAAACCCCACCCGCGGCGGGGGTAATGAGCAGTTCTTC.